The subject of this entry is one T cell receptor (beta chain). The data stem from a study of blood T cell repertoires in COVID-19. Study overall: From the United States, Italy and Spain came samples of acute and convalescent COVID-19.

Original data processing: How many nucleated cells were present was estimated from reference gene primer amplification. TCRdb's table, derived via immunoSEQ multiplex PCR, lists solely in-frame clones and lacks some. Clone size and the V and J calls come from that table; the DNA yielded D and trimming. The table records about 110,000 clones, 76% of them present only once. Germline V lookup: CDR1 MNHEY, CDR2 SVGAGI. V dropped 7 bases and J dropped 5; count of bases not matched to a gene: 10. The CDR3 contains 15 residues. The sample taken for sequencing was peripheral blood. The V and J genes are TRBV6-5 and TRBJ2-2; TRBD1 agrees at 7 bases. The receptor's source is a woman older than 75 with acute or convalescent COVID-19. CDR3 nucleotide sequence: TGTGCCAGCATTTTAGAGGGGGCGACGACCGGGGAGCTGTTTTTT. Its translation is CASILEGATTGELFF.